A single sample is the source of the 15 T cell receptor beta chains below, sequenced in a study of cytomegalovirus exposure and HLA in healthy donors. PCR employed 60 Vbeta and 13 Jbeta primers. TCRdb's table, derived via immunoSEQ multiplex PCR, lists solely in-frame clones and lacks some. In the table there are around 190,000 clones, 70% to 85% of which are singletons. The source material was PBMCs. The origin of the receptors is a man between 40 and 49 years old in good health and CMV-seropositive.

CDR3 sequence (DNA): TGTGCCAGCAGTTGGGCTTCGTATGGCTACACCTTC. Protein sequence: CASSWASYGYTF. This chain joins TRBV28 and TRBJ1-2; D is undetermined. There are 12 residues in the CDR3. Deletions cut 4 bases from V and 5 bases from J, with 8 bases between. Germline lookup yields CDR1 MDHEN and CDR2 SYDVKM.

This clone is a singleton in its sample. The rearrangement joins TRBV30 to TRBJ1-5; 8 bases are a match to TRBD1. Germline assignment: CDR1 GTSNPN and CDR2 SVGIG (reference sequence). The CDR3 is 14 amino acids. V lost 3 bases, J lost 4 bases, and 5 bases stayed unmatched. CDR3 in amino acids: CAWSFGQGNQPQHF. The CDR3 DNA follows: TGTGCCTGGAGCTTCGGACAGGGAAATCAGCCCCAGCATTTT.

The rearrangement uses TRBV5-4 and TRBJ2-3; possible D gene TRBD1, 5 bases. V dropped 0 bases and J dropped 8 bases, with 16 bases sitting between them. CDR1 is SGHNT, CDR2 YYREEE, per germline (reference sequence). The CDR3 is 15 amino acids. The CDR3 loop is CASSLEVTGAGTQYF. The CDR3 DNA reads as TGTGCCAGCAGCTTGGAGGTAACTGGGGCTGGTACGCAGTATTTT.

There are a few counts of this clone. The CDR3 DNA reads as TGTGCCAGCAGTACTCGGGACAGGAATCAGCCCCAGCATTTT. Protein product: CASSTRDRNQPQHF. This sequence joins TRBV27 and TRBJ1-5; TRBD1 matches at 8 bases. The J segment lost 4 bases and the V segment lost 5 bases, leaving 4 bases of the junction unmatched. The CDR3 covers 14 residues. The germline gives CDR1 MNHEY, CDR2 SMNVEV (reference sequence).

This clone appeared a few times. The genes are TRBV28 and TRBJ2-2, with a tentative D call TRBD1 (6 bases). The germline gives CDR1 MDHEN, CDR2 SYDVKM. V lost 1 base, J lost 2 bases, and 11 bases lay in between. This CDR3 comprises 16 residues. The CDR3, as DNA: TGTGCCAGCAGTTTATCGGGCAGGGGCAACACCGGGGAGCTGTTTTTT. It codes for CASSLSGRGNTGELFF.

The gene calls are TRBV27 and TRBJ1-1, with D maybe TRBD1 (5 bases). The CDR3 covers 13 residues. Trimming left V 7 bases short and J 4 bases short, with 13 bases between. Germline V CDR1 and CDR2: MNHEY, SMNVEV (reference sequence). CDR3 sequence (DNA): TGTGCCAGCACCCTGACTCAGGGCACTGAAGCTTTCTTT. As protein: CASTLTQGTEAFF.

The chain joins TRBV4-1 to TRBJ2-3; TRBD2 aligns across 9 bases. From germline, CDR1 is MGHRA and CDR2 YSYEKL. Trimming removed 0 bases from V and 2 bases from J; junction bases left unmatched: 6. This CDR3 region has 17 residues. CDR3 amino acids: CASSQDLLAGFTDTQYF. CDR3 in DNA: TGCGCCAGCAGCCAAGATCTGCTAGCGGGATTCACAGATACGCAGTATTTT.

The chain combines TRBV5-4 with TRBJ1-4; no firm D call. The CDR3 runs to 15 residues. V was cut by 4 bases and J by 8 bases, with 18 bases left in between. The V gene's germline CDR1 is SGHNT and CDR2 YYREEE (reference sequence). The CDR3 DNA reads as TGTGCCAGCAGCAGCGTAAGCACCGGGTCGGAAAAACTGTTTTTT. The encoded protein is CASSSVSTGSEKLFF.

The gene calls are TRBV25-1 and TRBJ1-1, with a tentative D call TRBD1 (5 bases). The CDR3 is made up of 13 amino acids. CDR1 is MGHDK and CDR2 is SYGVNS in the germline V gene. The V end lost 3 bases, the J end lost 2 bases, and 7 bases lay between the germline ends. DNA for the CDR3: TGTGCCAGCAGTGACAGGGCCAACACTGAAGCTTTCTTT. Its protein product is CASSDRANTEAFF.

This clone came up once. CDR3 protein: CASSPTAGISTDTQYF. The CDR3 bases are TGCGCCAGCAGCCCCACAGCGGGGATTAGCACAGATACGCAGTATTTT. This chain uses TRBV5-1 with TRBJ2-3; 7 bases fit TRBD2. V dropped 4 bases and J dropped 0; count of bases not matched to a gene: 8. The length of the CDR3 is 16 residues. CDR1 and CDR2 (germline): SGHRS, YFSETQ.

This clone was seen a few times. The chain joins TRBV14 to TRBJ1-2; D gene unclear. The germline V gene encodes CDR1 SGHDN and CDR2 FVKESK. The CDR3 runs 12 residues. V dropped 1 base and J dropped 5 bases, with 5 bases sitting between them. CDR3 residues: CASSQAQYGYTF. The CDR3 DNA follows: TGTGCCAGCAGCCAAGCACAATATGGCTACACCTTC.

This clone was seen a few times. The rearrangement joins TRBV5-1 to TRBJ2-5; a possible D gene is TRBD1 (6 bases). This CDR3 region has 14 residues. CDR1 is SGHRS, CDR2 YFSETQ, per germline. Trimming took off 4 bases at V and 2 bases at J, with 12 bases between the two ends. CDR3 sequence (DNA): TGCGCCAGCAGCAAGGACAGCCAACAAGAGACCCAGTACTTC. Translating it yields CASSKDSQQETQYF.

The chain uses TRBV4-2 and TRBJ1-3; D uncertain. This CDR3 is 15 amino acids long. Germline V gives CDR1 LGHNA, CDR2 YNFKEQ. The ends were cut back, 2 bases at V and 0 bases at J, with 8 bases in the middle. The CDR3 DNA is TGTGCCAGCAGCCAACCCGCGAGCTCTGGAAACACCATATATTTT. It translates to CASSQPASSGNTIYF.

V is TRBV7-6 and J is TRBJ2-2, with 11 bases fitting TRBD1. CDR1 SGHVS and CDR2 FNYEAQ come from the germline V gene. The CDR3 covers 15 residues. With 5 bases clipped from V and 7 bases from J, the junction kept 6 bases outside the gene matches. CDR3 residues: CASSPGQGAGGELFF. CDR3 sequence (DNA): TGTGCCAGCAGCCCAGGACAGGGGGCCGGCGGGGAGCTGTTTTTT.

This clone is a singleton in its sample. The V call is TRBV11-2, the J call TRBJ2-4; 9 nucleotides line up with TRBD1. This CDR3 region has 15 residues. The germline V gene encodes CDR1 SGHAT and CDR2 FQNNGV. J gave up 6 bases and V 7 bases, and 10 bases lay outside the gene matches. CDR3 sequence: CASMKRTGALNIQYF. The CDR3 bases are TGTGCCAGCATGAAGAGGACAGGGGCGTTAAACATTCAGTACTTC. Variable domain in full (rest from reference TRBV11-2 and TRBJ2-4): EAGVAQSPRYKIIEKRQSVAFWCNPISGHATLYWYQQILGQGPKLLIQFQNNGVVDDSQLPKDRFSAERLKGVDSTLKIQPAKLEDSAVYLCASMKRTGALNIQYFGAGTRLSVL.